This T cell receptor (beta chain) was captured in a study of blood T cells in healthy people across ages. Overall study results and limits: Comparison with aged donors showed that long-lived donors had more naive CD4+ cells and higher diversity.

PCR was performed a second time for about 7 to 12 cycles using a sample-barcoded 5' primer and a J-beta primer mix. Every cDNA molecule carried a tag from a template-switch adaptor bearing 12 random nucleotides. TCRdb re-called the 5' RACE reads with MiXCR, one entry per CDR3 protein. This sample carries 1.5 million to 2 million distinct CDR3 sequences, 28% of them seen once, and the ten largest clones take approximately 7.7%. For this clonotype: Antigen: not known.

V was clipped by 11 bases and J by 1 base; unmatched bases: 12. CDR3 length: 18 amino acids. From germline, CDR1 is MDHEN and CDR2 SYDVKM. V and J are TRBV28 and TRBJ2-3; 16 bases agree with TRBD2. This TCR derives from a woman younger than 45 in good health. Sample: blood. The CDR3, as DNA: TGTGCCGCCCCCGGGACTAGCGGGGGGGGAGGAGGCACAGATACGCAGTATTTT. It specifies CAAPGTSGGGGGTDTQYF.